This T cell receptor beta chain originates from a study of regulatory T cells in long-lasting Graves disease. Background on the study: Graves' patients diagnosed newly had used antithyroid drugs under 3 months.

This clonotype was recorded once. Noted time point: newly diagnosed GD, antithyroid drugs for less than 3 months. Isolated PBMC RNA provided the starting material for the TCR library. Criteria from the American Thyroid Association guidelines were applied to diagnose Graves' disease. Through Arm-PCR of CDR3 regions and iRepertoire HTBI primers, TCR beta libraries were built. Source study methods: The samples included 60 to 75 TRBV and approximately 15 TRBJ segments. TCRdb reanalysed the multiplex PCR reads using MiXCR and keeps one entry per CDR3 protein. These V and J calls are TCRdb output, not the study's own analysis. This table holds around 250,000 distinct CDR3 sequences, 20% to 25% found once. Here the sequenced sample was peripheral blood mononuclear cells (PBMCs), taken at new diagnosis, from a patient treated with antithyroid drugs. The sequence was obtained from a female donor with Graves disease.

The CDR3 sequence: CASSLARSSSGSEQYF. CDR3 DNA sequence: TGTGCCAGCAGCTTAGCCAGGTCGAGTAGCGGGAGCGAGCAGTACTTC. The V and J genes are TRBV7-2 and TRBJ2-7; 9 nucleotides agree with TRBD2. The CDR3 consists of 16 residues. Germline V gene data show CDR1 as SGHTA and CDR2 as FQGNSA. V shed 0 bases, J shed 6 bases, and the junction held 9 bases outside the gene matches.